The entry below describes one TCR beta chain. The target antigen is unknown. This CDR3 region has 16 residues. CDR1 is SGHVS, CDR2 FQNEAQ, per germline. The junction had 11 bases not matched to a gene; V was cut back by 5 bases and J by 7 bases. Production of TCR cDNA was by 5'RACE template switching, which also added a universal primer site and UMIs. Each CDR3 protein is one row after TCRdb ran MiXCR on the 5' RACE reads. The repertoire holds roughly 330,000 distinct CDR3 sequences, with around 6.8% as singletons. This specimen comes from a study of T cells after yellow fever vaccination. Regarding the study as a whole: There was a small share of clonotypes that showed up in both the CD4 and CD8 compartments. In FACS-sorted repertoires, abundant clonotypes from the bulk population could appear as contaminants. A weaker but faster secondary response was observed, peaking on day 5 versus 15.

This TCR was recovered from a man between 18 and 35 years old who received the YFV17D yellow fever vaccine. The sequences come from PBMCs, collected roughly 46 days after the first yellow fever vaccination. The J gene is TRBJ2-2, the V gene TRBV7-8, with 9 nucleotides matching TRBD1. The CDR3 sequence is CASSQPGTGRFGELFF. The DNA for the CDR3 is TGTGCCAGCAGCCAGCCCGGGACAGGGAGATTCGGGGAGCTGTTTTTT.